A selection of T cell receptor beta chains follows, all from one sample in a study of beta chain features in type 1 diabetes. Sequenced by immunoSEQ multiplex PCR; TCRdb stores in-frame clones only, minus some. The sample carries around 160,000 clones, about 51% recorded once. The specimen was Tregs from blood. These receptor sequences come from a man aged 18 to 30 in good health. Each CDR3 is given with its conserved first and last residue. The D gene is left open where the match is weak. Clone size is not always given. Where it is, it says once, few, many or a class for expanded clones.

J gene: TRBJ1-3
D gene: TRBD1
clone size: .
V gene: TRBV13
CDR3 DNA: TGTGCCAGCAGCGAATACAGGGGTTACCGCTCTGGAAACACCATATATTTT
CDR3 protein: CASSEYRGYRSGNTIYF

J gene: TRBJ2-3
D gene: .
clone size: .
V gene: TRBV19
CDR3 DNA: TGTGCCAGTAGTATTCTAGACACAGATACGCAGTATTTT
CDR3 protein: CASSILDTDTQYF

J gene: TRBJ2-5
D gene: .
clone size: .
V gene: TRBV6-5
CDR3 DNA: TGTGCCAGCAGCAGAACAGGGAAAGAGACCCAGTACTTC
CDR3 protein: CASSRTGKETQYF

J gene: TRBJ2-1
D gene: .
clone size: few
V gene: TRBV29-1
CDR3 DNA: TGCAGCGTTCCGGGACAACCGAGCAGTGAGCAGTTCTTC
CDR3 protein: CSVPGQPSSEQFF

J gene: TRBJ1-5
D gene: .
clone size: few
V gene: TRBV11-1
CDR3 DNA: TGTGCCAGCAGCTTGACACTCAATCAGCCCCAGCATTTT
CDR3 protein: CASSLTLNQPQHF

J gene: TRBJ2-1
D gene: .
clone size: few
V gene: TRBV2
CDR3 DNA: TGTGCCAGCAGTCGTAGCGGCAGCTCCTACAATGAGCAGTTCTTC
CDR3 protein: CASSRSGSSYNEQFF

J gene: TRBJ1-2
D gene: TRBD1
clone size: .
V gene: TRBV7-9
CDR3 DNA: TGTGCCAGCAGCTTAAGCGGGGACAGGGGAGGCCATGGCTACACCTTC
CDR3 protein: CASSLSGDRGGHGYTF

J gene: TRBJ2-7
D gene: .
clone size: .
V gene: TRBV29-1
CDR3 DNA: TGCAGCGTGTCCACAGGGAGCCACGAGCAGTACTTC
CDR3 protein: CSVSTGSHEQYF

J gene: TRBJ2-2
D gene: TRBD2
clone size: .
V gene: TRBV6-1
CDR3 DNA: TGTGCCAGCAGTCTAGCGGGAGGGCCCGGGGAGCTGTTTTTT
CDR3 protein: CASSLAGGPGELFF

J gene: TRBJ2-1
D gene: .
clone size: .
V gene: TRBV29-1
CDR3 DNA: TGCAGCGTTCGGGCGGGGCTAGCCTACTACAATGAGCAGTTCTTC
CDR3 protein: CSVRAGLAYYNEQFF

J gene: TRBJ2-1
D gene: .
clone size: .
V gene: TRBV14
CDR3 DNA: TGTGCCAGCAGCCAGCTGAGTGAGCAGTTCTTC
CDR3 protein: CASSQLSEQFF

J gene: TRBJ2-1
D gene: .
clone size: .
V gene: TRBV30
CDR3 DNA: TGTGCCTGGGGTGCCTTGGGAGGACCGTACAATGAGCAGTTCTTC
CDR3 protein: CAWGALGGPYNEQFF

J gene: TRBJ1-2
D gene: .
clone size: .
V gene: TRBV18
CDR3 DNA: TGTGCCAGCTCACCCACCTCCCGGCGGGGGGGCAACTATGGCTACACCTTC
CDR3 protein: CASSPTSRRGGNYGYTF

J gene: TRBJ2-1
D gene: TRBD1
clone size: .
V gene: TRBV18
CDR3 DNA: TGTGCCAGCTCACCCCCCGGACAGGGGTACAATGAGCAGTTCTTC
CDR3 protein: CASSPPGQGYNEQFF

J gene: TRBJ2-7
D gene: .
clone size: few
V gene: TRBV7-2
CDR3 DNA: TGTGCCAGCAGCGCCCTCTGGGGGGGCCCCTCCTACGAGCAGTACTTC
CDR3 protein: CASSALWGGPSYEQYF